These 30 T cell receptor beta chains were all obtained from the same sample, sequenced in a study of OX40 agonist ivuxolimab in advanced cancers. Data came from immunoSEQ multiplex PCR; TCRdb stores just in-frame clones and leaves some out. The sample lists more than 50,000 clones; 70% to 90% were seen once. This specimen was CD4+ or CD8+ T cells sorted from blood, taken in a trial of the OX40 agonist ivuxolimab. The receptor set was obtained from an adult with an advanced solid tumor such as melanoma, head and neck, liver or kidney cancer.

The CDR3 sequence: CASSWDLSASGYVGEQFF. Here the CDR3 DNA reads TGTGCCAGCAGCTGGGACCTTTCGGCTAGCGGGTATGTCGGTGAGCAGTTCTTC. The chain carries TRBV11-2 and TRBJ2-1; 8 bases are shared with TRBD2. Germline V gives CDR1 SGHAT, CDR2 FQNNGV. V shed 4 bases and J 9 bases; nucleotides not matched to a gene: 20. The CDR3 covers 18 residues.

The V gene is TRBV6-1, the J gene TRBJ1-5, with unresolved D. V lost 1 base and J 3 bases, leaving 10 bases between the germline ends. Germline V gene lookup returns CDR1 MNHNS and CDR2 SASEGT. The CDR3 sequence is 15 residues long. CDR3 residues: CASSEGGRINQPQHF. The CDR3 DNA reads as TGTGCCAGCAGTGAAGGAGGTCGAATCAATCAGCCCCAGCATTTT.

J is TRBJ2-5 and V is TRBV15, with D unresolved. The V and J ends lost 0 bases and 3 bases respectively, with 11 bases between them. CDR1 LNHNV and CDR2 YYDKDF come from the germline V gene (reference sequence). The CDR3 length is 15 residues. The CDR3 sequence: CATSRDRWQKETQYF. The DNA of the CDR3 is TGTGCCACCAGCAGAGATCGTTGGCAGAAAGAGACCCAGTACTTC.

The rearrangement joins TRBV7-9 to TRBJ1-6; 9 bases are a match to TRBD1. The J segment lost 9 bases and the V segment lost 4 bases, leaving 4 bases of the junction unmatched. CDR1 and CDR2 from the germline V gene are SEHNR and FQNEAQ (reference sequence). The CDR3 spans 14 residues. The CDR3 region is CASSSGQGFSPLHF. CDR3 bases: TGTGCCAGCAGCTCCGGACAGGGGTTTTCACCCCTCCACTTT.

The gene calls are TRBV18 and TRBJ2-1; possible D gene TRBD1, 5 bases. The CDR3 spans 16 residues. The V end lost 5 bases, the J end lost 4 bases, and 18 bases lay between the germline ends. Germline CDR1 KGHSH, CDR2 LQKENI. The DNA for the CDR3 is TGTGCCAGCTCAGCCCGCGCCAGGGATCTTTACAATGAGCAGTTCTTC. It codes for CASSARARDLYNEQFF.

This chain joins TRBV7-2 and TRBJ2-7; the D call may be TRBD1 or TRBD2 (5 bases each). The CDR3 loop spans 14 amino acids. Germline values: CDR1 SGHTA, CDR2 FQGNSA. The V and J ends lost 5 bases and 6 bases respectively, with 17 bases between them. CDR3 amino acids: CASSTDGAIPEQYF. The CDR3 nucleotides are TGTGCCAGCAGCACGGACGGGGCGATCCCCGAGCAGTACTTC.

The V and J genes are TRBV7-9 and TRBJ2-5, with TRBD1 matching over 7 bases. Trimming removed 8 bases from V and 1 base from J; junction bases left unmatched: 7. This CDR3 comprises 14 residues. Germline values: CDR1 SEHNR, CDR2 FQNEAQ (reference sequence). The CDR3, as DNA: TGTGCCAGCGATGGAGAGGGGGCCCAAGAGACCCAGTACTTC. Translation: CASDGEGAQETQYF.

This chain connects TRBV28 to TRBJ2-6; D uncertain. Germline lookup yields CDR1 MDHEN and CDR2 SYDVKM. CDR3 length: 17 residues. V was clipped by 6 bases and J by 4 bases, with 19 bases between them. CDR3 amino acids: CASSPAGVQSGANVLTF. CDR3 bases: TGTGCCAGCAGCCCTGCTGGGGTTCAATCGGGGGCCAACGTCCTGACTTTC.

The chain carries TRBV21-1 and TRBJ2-3; TRBD2 is taken as the D call from the table, unchecked against the DNA. TRBV21-1 is recorded as a pseudogene. The CDR3 is 16 amino acids. CDR3 DNA: TGTGCCAGCAGCAAAGAGCGGGTATACAACACAGATACGCAGTATTTT. This codes for CASSKERVYNTDTQYF.

This rearrangement joins TRBV2 to TRBJ1-2; D is unresolved. Germline V gives CDR1 SNHLY, CDR2 FYNNEI. V was trimmed by 4 bases and J by 5 bases, leaving 14 bases between them. The CDR3 has 14 amino acids. The CDR3 loop reads CASSVRTDSYGYTF. As DNA, the CDR3 is TGTGCCAGCAGTGTACGTACAGATAGTTATGGCTACACCTTC.

The rearrangement uses TRBV6-6 and TRBJ2-1, with D perhaps TRBD2 (6 bases). V was cut by 10 bases and J by 6 bases, with 22 bases left in between. Per germline, CDR1 MNHNY and CDR2 SVGAGI (reference sequence). The CDR3 totals 15 residues. The CDR3 DNA reads as TGTGCCACCATGTCCAAAAGCGGGCAGGTCAATGAGCAGTTCTTC. This sequence encodes CATMSKSGQVNEQFF.

This clone occurred once. The V and J genes are TRBV28 and TRBJ2-1; D not resolved. Germline V CDR1 and CDR2: MDHEN, SYDVKM. The CDR3 runs to 13 residues. Trimming took off 4 bases at V and 9 bases at J, with 13 bases between the two ends. CDR3 sequence: CASSSGSRAEQFF. The CDR3, as DNA: TGTGCCAGCAGTTCAGGCAGTCGTGCTGAGCAGTTCTTC.

V is TRBV2 and J is TRBJ1-1, with unresolved D. CDR1 is SNHLY, CDR2 FYNNEI, per germline. V shed 4 bases and J shed 3 bases, with 15 bases lying between them. The length of the CDR3 is 15 residues. The CDR3 protein is CASSARVPSDTEAFF. DNA of the CDR3: TGTGCCAGCAGTGCCCGGGTCCCAAGCGACACTGAAGCTTTCTTT.

The chain recombines TRBV19 with TRBJ1-5, with D unclear. Germline V gene sequence: CDR1 LNHDA, CDR2 SQIVND (reference sequence). The CDR3 runs 14 residues. Between the trimmed V and J ends, which lost 5 bases and 2 bases, there was a span of 10 bases. The CDR3 sequence is CASSFGSGNQPQHF. The CDR3, as DNA: TGTGCCAGTAGTTTTGGAAGCGGCAATCAGCCCCAGCATTTT.

A single count supports this clone. This chain links TRBV30 with TRBJ1-3; D unclear. Germline assignment: CDR1 GTSNPN and CDR2 SVGIG (reference sequence). This CDR3 is built from 17 residues. The V end lost 7 bases, the J end lost 0 bases, and 22 bases lay between the germline ends. CDR3 nucleotides: TGTGCCTCGAGCCTTTATGGCACTTTAGTCTCTGGAAACACCATATATTTT. Translation: CASSLYGTLVSGNTIYF.

V gene TRBV5-1 combines with J gene TRBJ2-3, with 8 nucleotides matching TRBD1. Unmatched junction bases numbered 4, after V lost 4 bases and J lost 6 bases. The CDR3 has 13 amino acids. Looked up from germline, CDR1 is SGHRS and CDR2 is YFSETQ. In DNA, the CDR3 is TGCGCCAGCAGCCGACAGGGGATGGATACGCAGTATTTT. This sequence encodes CASSRQGMDTQYF.

This chain uses TRBV5-1 with TRBJ1-1; D is unclear. From germline, CDR1 is SGHRS and CDR2 YFSETQ. This CDR3 comprises 13 residues. Deletions cut 4 bases from V and 0 bases from J, with 7 bases between. The CDR3 DNA is TGCGCCAGCAGCAATGGAATGAACACTGAAGCTTTCTTT. Its protein product is CASSNGMNTEAFF.

V is TRBV18 and J is TRBJ2-5; D is uncertain. Germline V gene data show CDR1 as KGHSH and CDR2 as LQKENI. This CDR3 region has 12 residues. V lost 5 bases and J 5 bases, leaving 9 bases between the germline ends. The CDR3 DNA sequence: TGTGCCAGCTCAGGGCAAAGGGAGACCCAGTACTTC. Translated, it gives CASSGQRETQYF.

The CDR3 region is CASSDRLYGYTF. The CDR3 nucleotides are TGTGCCAGCAGTGACAGGTTGTATGGCTACACCTTC. The J gene is TRBJ1-2, the V gene TRBV6-1; D is undetermined. Trimming stripped 3 bases from V and 5 bases from J, with 7 bases between. The CDR3 consists of 12 residues. Germline assignment: CDR1 MNHNS and CDR2 SASEGT.

The chain has TRBV4-2 and TRBJ1-3; D not certain. Trimming stripped 0 bases from V and 0 bases from J, with 9 bases between. The germline gives CDR1 LGHNA, CDR2 YNFKEQ. The CDR3 sequence is 16 residues long. The CDR3 bases are TGTGCCAGCAGCCAAGATCGAGGGATCTCTGGAAACACCATATATTTT. Amino acids: CASSQDRGISGNTIYF.

The chain carries TRBV4-3 and TRBJ2-2, with TRBD2 as a possible D gene (5 bases). There are 14 residues in the CDR3. The V gene's germline CDR1 is LGHNA and CDR2 YSLEER. V lost 5 bases and J lost 1, with 8 bases in between. The CDR3 spells CASSFSVNTGELFF. The DNA of the CDR3 is TGCGCCAGCAGCTTTAGCGTGAACACCGGGGAGCTGTTTTTT.

V gene TRBV10-2 combines with J gene TRBJ2-3, with 14 positions matching TRBD2. The V segment lost 8 bases and the J segment 4 bases; nucleotides outside the gene matches: 17. The CDR3 is 19 residues long. Germline V gene lookup returns CDR1 WSHSY and CDR2 SAAADI. In DNA form, the CDR3 reads TGCGCCAGCGGGATGACTAGCGGGGGGGCCGGGTCGGAAGCAGATACGCAGTATTTT. Its protein is CASGMTSGGAGSEADTQYF.

The chain recombines TRBV5-4 with TRBJ2-1; D not certain. The germline V gene has CDR1 SGHNT and CDR2 YYREEE (reference sequence). V lost 0 bases and J 3 bases, leaving 16 bases between the germline ends. This CDR3 comprises 17 residues. The CDR3 DNA reads as TGTGCCAGCAGCTTGGCGTCAGTCCCACTACACTACAATGAGCAGTTCTTC. Its protein product is CASSLASVPLHYNEQFF. The full variable domain, rest sourced from reference TRBV5-4 and TRBJ2-1, is ETGVTQSPTHLIKTRGQQVTLRCSSQSGHNTVSWYQQALGQGPQFIFQYYREEENGRGNFPPRFSGLQFPNYSSELNVNALELDDSALYLCASSLASVPLHYNEQFFGPGTRLTVL.

The gene calls are TRBV7-2 and TRBJ2-5, with a tentative D call TRBD1 (6 bases). The CDR3 is made up of 13 amino acids. V was trimmed by 1 base and J by 4 bases, leaving 7 bases between them. In germline, CDR1 is SGHTA, CDR2 FQGNSA. The CDR3 sequence is CASSLVGAETQYF. Written as DNA, the CDR3 is TGTGCCAGCAGCTTAGTGGGGGCAGAGACCCAGTACTTC. The full variable domain, its missing parts supplied by reference TRBV7-2 and TRBJ2-5, is GAGVSQSPSNKVTEKGKDVELRCDPISGHTALYWYRQSLGQGLEFLIYFQGNSAPDKSGLPSDRFSAERTGGSVSTLTIQRTQQEDSAVYLCASSLVGAETQYFGPGTRLLVL.

The chain combines TRBV6-6 with TRBJ2-7, with 10 bases lining up with TRBD1. Trimming took 6 bases from V and 3 from J; bases not matched to a gene: 5. Germline loops: CDR1 MNHNY, CDR2 SVGAGI (reference sequence). The CDR3 is 14 amino acids. CDR3 in amino acids: CASRAGQGGYEQYF. CDR3 bases: TGTGCCAGCAGGGCCGGACAGGGGGGCTACGAGCAGTACTTC.

The chain employs TRBV6-5 and TRBJ1-1; D ambiguous. Trimming took off 8 bases at V and 5 bases at J, with 21 bases between the two ends. From germline, CDR1 is MNHEY and CDR2 SVGAGI. The CDR3 totals 15 residues. The CDR3, as DNA: TGTGCCAGCCTTAATCCGGGGAAGGGAAGGACTGAAGCTTTCTTT. It codes for CASLNPGKGRTEAFF.

The chain carries TRBV7-9 and TRBJ2-1; the D is unclear. This CDR3 is built from 15 residues. Trimming removed 2 bases at V and 5 bases at J, with 13 bases between. Looked up from germline, CDR1 is SEHNR and CDR2 is FQNEAQ (reference sequence). The CDR3 bases are TGTGCCAGCAGCTTATCGCGCCCCAGAGACAATGAGCAGTTCTTC. Translation gives CASSLSRPRDNEQFF.

This chain uses TRBV18 with TRBJ2-3; 10 nucleotides align to TRBD2. Germline assignment: CDR1 KGHSH and CDR2 LQKENI. The ends lost 3 bases at V and 2 bases at J; junction bases unmatched: 5. This CDR3 spans 16 amino acids. The CDR3 DNA reads as TGTGCCAGCTCACCTCTCCTAGCGGGAGACACAGATACGCAGTATTTT. Translation: CASSPLLAGDTDTQYF.

CDR3 DNA: TGTGCCAGCTCACCTCCGCCTAACTCAGCCAAAAACATTCAGTACTTC. It is translated as CASSPPPNSAKNIQYF. V is TRBV18 and J is TRBJ2-4; D is unclear. CDR3 size: 16 residues. Germline V gene lookup returns CDR1 KGHSH and CDR2 LQKENI. V lost 3 bases, J lost 0 bases, and 12 bases lay in between.

V and J are TRBV2 and TRBJ2-5; D is perhaps TRBD1 (5 bases). This CDR3 comprises 15 residues. CDR1 and CDR2 from the germline V gene are SNHLY and FYNNEI. V was clipped by 0 bases and J by 4 bases, with 12 bases between them. CDR3 DNA sequence: TGTGCCAGCAGTGAAGCGCCGAAGGGGATAGAGACCCAGTACTTC. Amino acid sequence: CASSEAPKGIETQYF. Complete variable domain (other parts from reference TRBV2 and TRBJ2-5): EPEVTQTPSHQVTQMGQEVILRCVPISNHLYFYWYRQILGQKVEFLVSFYNNEISEKSEIFDDQFSVERPDGSNFTLKIRSTKLEDSAMYFCASSEAPKGIETQYFGPGTRLLVL.